This entry lists 32 T cell receptor beta chains sequenced from one sample in a study of cytomegalovirus exposure and HLA in healthy donors. The PCR had 60 Vbeta and 13 Jbeta primers. The data were produced by immunoSEQ multiplex PCR, yet TCRdb's version contains in-frame clones alone and is incomplete. The sample lists roughly 190,000 clones; 75% to 90% were seen once. Sequencing used PBMCs. The receptors were sampled from a man in his forties in good health and CMV-seropositive.

This clone was observed a handful of times. The chain joins TRBV6-5 to TRBJ1-1; 9 bases line up with TRBD1. The CDR3 runs 16 residues. CDR1 and CDR2 (germline): MNHEY, SVGAGI. V shed 4 bases and J 1 base; nucleotides not matched to a gene: 7. CDR3 protein: CASSSRTGVGNTEAFF. CDR3 sequence (DNA): TGTGCCAGCAGTTCAAGGACAGGGGTGGGGAACACTGAAGCTTTCTTT.

The chain recombines TRBV10-2 with TRBJ2-3; TRBD1 matches 7 bases. The CDR3 length is 13 residues. CDR1 is WSHSY and CDR2 is SAAADI in the germline V gene. Trimming removed 7 bases from V and 5 bases from J; junction bases left unmatched: 6. For the CDR3, the DNA is TGCGCCAGCAAAGAGACAGGGCAAGATACGCAGTATTTT. The encoded protein is CASKETGQDTQYF.

Comment on this clone: The junction departs from the called germline gene at one end, perhaps through a read error. The chain joins TRBV5-4 to TRBJ2-3; 7 bases match TRBD2. Germline-derived CDR1 and CDR2 are SGHNT and YYREEE (reference sequence). The CDR3 totals 13 residues. The CDR3 loop is CANSSSGEGTQYF. CDR3 bases: TGTGCCAACAGCTCGTCGGGGGAGGGTACGCAGTATTTT. The variable domain in full, completed from reference TRBV5-4 and TRBJ2-3, reads ETGVTQSPTHLIKTRGQQVTLRCSSQSGHNTVSWYQQALGQGPQFIFQYYREEENGRGNFPPRFSGLQFPNYSSELNVNALELDDSALYLCANSSSGEGTQYFGPGTRLTVL.

This clone was observed a few times. The V call is TRBV30, the J call TRBJ1-1; D gene unclear. V lost 1 base and J 7 bases, leaving 7 bases between the germline ends. The CDR3 extends over 11 amino acids. The V gene's germline CDR1 is GTSNPN and CDR2 SVGIG (reference sequence). The CDR3 bases are TGTGCCTGGAGTGCCCCTATTGAAGCTTTCTTT. Protein product: CAWSAPIEAFF.

This chain joins TRBV7-8 and TRBJ1-1, with D uncertain. The CDR3 covers 14 residues. The germline V gene encodes CDR1 SGHVS and CDR2 FQNEAQ. V lost 1 base and J lost 0, with 6 bases in between. This CDR3 reads CASSLVAVNTEAFF. CDR3 sequence (DNA): TGTGCCAGCAGCTTAGTAGCCGTGAACACTGAAGCTTTCTTT.

The rearrangement links TRBV7-3 to TRBJ2-1; TRBD2 aligns across 8 bases. The CDR3 covers 14 residues. Germline trimming cut 5 bases from V and 5 bases from J; bases unmatched to any gene: 5. In germline, CDR1 is SGHTA, CDR2 FQGTGA. CDR3 sequence: CASSTLAGHNEQFF. In DNA, the CDR3 is TGTGCCAGCAGCACTTTAGCGGGGCACAATGAGCAGTTCTTC.

This chain uses TRBV28 with TRBJ1-1; the D gene is possibly TRBD1 (5 bases). Trimming pared 1 base from V and 6 bases from J, leaving 33 bases between. CDR1 is MDHEN, CDR2 SYDVKM, per germline. The CDR3 has 21 residues. The DNA for the CDR3 is TGTGCCAGCAGTTTATCAGTTCGGGGACTACCAGGTCGGGGTTTGTCTCCTGAAGCTTTCTTT. The encoded protein is CASSLSVRGLPGRGLSPEAFF. Full variable domain (rest looked up from reference TRBV28 and TRBJ1-1): DVKVTQSSRYLVKRTGEKVFLECVQDMDHENMFWYRQDPGLGLRLIYFSYDVKMKEKGDIPEGYSVSREKKERFSLILESASTNQTSMYLCASSLSVRGLPGRGLSPEAFFGQGTRLTVV.

The rearrangement links TRBV11-3 to TRBJ1-2; D ambiguous. The germline CDR1 and CDR2 sequences are SGHNT and YENEEA. V lost 5 bases to trimming and J lost 7 bases, with 8 bases between them. The CDR3 spans 11 residues. The CDR3 region has the DNA TGTGCCAGCAGCCCCTACGGTGGCTACACCTTC. Translated: CASSPYGGYTF.

This clone was detected once. The chain uses TRBV30 and TRBJ1-2; weak D call: TRBD1 (6 bases). Per germline, CDR1 GTSNPN and CDR2 SVGIG (reference sequence). This CDR3 has 14 residues. V was cut by 7 bases and J by 5 bases, with 20 bases left in between. CDR3 bases: TGTGCCTCGAAGGAAACCAGTAGGGGGTATGGCTACACCTTC. This gives the protein CASKETSRGYGYTF.

There are a few counts of this clone. CDR3 amino acids: CASSLLLAGGRDTQYF. The CDR3 region has the DNA TGCGCCAGCAGCCTCCTACTAGCGGGGGGGCGGGATACGCAGTATTTT. V usage is TRBV4-3 and J usage is TRBJ2-3; 13 bases map to TRBD2. V gave up 4 bases and J gave up 6 bases; unmatched junction bases: 7. The CDR3 runs to 16 residues. Per the germline V gene, CDR1 is LGHNA and CDR2 is YSLEER.

The V gene is TRBV5-4, the J gene TRBJ2-1, with 8 bases that match TRBD1. Germline CDR1 is SGHNT and CDR2 is YYREEE (reference sequence). The CDR3 runs 15 residues. V trimming: 4 bases; J trimming: 7 bases; junction bases outside the gene matches: 10. The CDR3 here is CASSTRQGYRNEQFF. The CDR3 DNA is TGTGCCAGCAGCACTAGACAGGGGTACAGGAATGAGCAGTTCTTC.

The chain has TRBV4-3 and TRBJ2-5; D is undetermined. The CDR3 covers 16 residues. Germline loops: CDR1 LGHNA, CDR2 YSLEER. Trimming removed 0 bases from V and 0 bases from J, with 11 bases in between. The CDR3 nucleotides are TGCGCCAGCAGCCAAGAGTGGGCCAGAAACCAAGAGACCCAGTACTTC. Its protein is CASSQEWARNQETQYF.

The chain combines TRBV30 with TRBJ2-5; D possibly corresponds to TRBD1 (5 bases). The end of the DNA fits TRBJ2-7 better, so the J call may be wrong. This CDR3 spans 15 amino acids. Germline V gives CDR1 GTSNPN, CDR2 SVGIG (reference sequence). The CDR3 spells CAWSVPQQGSYEQYF. The CDR3 nucleotides read TGTGCCTGGAGTGTACCCCAGCAGGGCTCCTACGAGCAGTACTTC.

V and J are TRBV19 and TRBJ2-7, with 9 nucleotides matching TRBD1. V gave up 2 bases and J gave up 4 bases; unmatched junction bases: 15. The CDR3 is 18 residues long. Germline lookup yields CDR1 LNHDA and CDR2 SQIVND (reference sequence). CDR3 protein: CASSIRLFPGQGTYEQYF. The CDR3 nucleotides read TGTGCCAGTAGTATACGTCTCTTCCCGGGACAGGGAACATACGAGCAGTACTTC.

This clone was picked up one time. The genes are TRBV11-2 and TRBJ2-7, with 7 bases that match TRBD2. The junction had 11 bases not matched to a gene; V was cut back by 2 bases and J by 7 bases. Germline V gene data show CDR1 as SGHAT and CDR2 as FQNNGV. The CDR3 is 15 amino acids. The CDR3 is CASSLLRAGASEQYF. The CDR3 DNA follows: TGTGCCAGCAGCTTACTGCGGGCGGGAGCCTCGGAGCAGTACTTC.

A remark on this clone: An end of the junction differs from the germline gene, which may be a read error. The genes are TRBV7-2 and TRBJ2-2; D tentatively fits TRBD1 or TRBD2 (7 bases each). This CDR3 spans 14 amino acids. CDR1 and CDR2 from the germline V gene are SGHTA and FQGNSA. CDR3 DNA sequence: TGTGCCAGCAGCCTAGCAGGGGGGGCCGGGGAGCTGTTTTTT. Its protein is CASSLAGGAGELFF.

The chain couples TRBV5-8 to TRBJ2-3; unclear D gene. The V gene lost 6 bases and the J gene lost 0 bases, with 14 bases spanning the gap. Germline CDR1 SGHTS, CDR2 YDEGEE. The CDR3 has 15 residues. The CDR3 sequence is CASTPGSTSTDTQYF. CDR3 bases: TGTGCCAGCACCCCAGGCAGTACTAGCACAGATACGCAGTATTTT.

The rearrangement links TRBV7-3 to TRBJ2-1; D unresolved. Deletions cut 4 bases from V and 7 bases from J, with 14 bases between. Germline loops: CDR1 SGHTA, CDR2 FQGTGA. The CDR3 covers 14 residues. The CDR3 reads CASSSSYSPNEQFF. The CDR3 DNA reads TGTGCCAGCAGCTCAAGTTACAGCCCTAATGAGCAGTTCTTC.

This clone was detected only a few times. This rearrangement joins TRBV5-1 to TRBJ2-1; the match to TRBD1 covers 7 bases. This CDR3 comprises 15 residues. The V segment lost 2 bases and the J segment 10 bases; nucleotides outside the gene matches: 12. CDR1 SGHRS and CDR2 YFSETQ come from the germline V gene. CDR3 DNA sequence: TGCGCCAGCAGCTTCTTAGAGGGGGCTCAACCAGAGCAGTTCTTC. Amino acid sequence: CASSFLEGAQPEQFF.

The chain joins TRBV6-6 to TRBJ1-2; 9 bases align to TRBD1. Germline CDR1 and CDR2: MNHNY and SVGAGI (reference sequence). The trim removed 6 bases at V and 7 bases at J, leaving 9 bases unmatched. The CDR3 extends over 14 amino acids. CDR3 loop: CASSSRDRGAGYTF. CDR3 coding DNA: TGTGCCAGCAGCAGCCGTGACAGGGGGGCTGGCTACACCTTC.

This clone appeared once. V and J are TRBV15 and TRBJ2-7, with 9 nucleotides matching TRBD1. V gave up 0 bases and J gave up 2 bases; unmatched junction bases: 5. The length of the CDR3 is 16 residues. Germline V gene sequence: CDR1 LNHNV, CDR2 YYDKDF (reference sequence). As DNA, the CDR3 is TGTGCCACCAGCAGAGAAGTCGGGACAGGGACCTACGAGCAGTACTTC. As protein: CATSREVGTGTYEQYF.

The CDR3 DNA is TGTGCCAGCAGCACCCCCTACGAGCAGTACTTC. This gives the protein CASSTPYEQYF. The chain has TRBV5-6 and TRBJ2-5, with no clear D. The end of the DNA is better explained by TRBJ2-7, so the J call may be wrong. The CDR3 consists of 11 residues. Germline loops: CDR1 SGHDT, CDR2 YYEEEE.

This chain links TRBV27 with TRBJ1-5; D uncertain. The CDR3 is 14 residues long. The V gene lost 6 bases and the J gene lost 5 bases, with 14 bases spanning the gap. Germline V CDR1 and CDR2: MNHEY, SMNVEV (reference sequence). CDR3 DNA: TGTGCCAGCAGCCTCCTAGGTCTAGATCAGCCCCAGCATTTT. It encodes CASSLLGLDQPQHF.

As for this clone: At one end the junction does not follow the germline gene, possibly because of a read error. V and J are TRBV30 and TRBJ1-2, with a possible D match to TRBD1 (5 bases). The germline gives CDR1 GTSNPN, CDR2 SVGIG (reference sequence). There are 11 residues in the CDR3. The CDR3 nucleotides are TGTGCCTGCCATACAACCAAGGGGATACACTTC. Protein: CACHTTKGIHF.

About this clone itself: No DNA is shown, since the ends of the CDR3 on it are uncertain; the CDR3 is the one TCRdb lists. The CDR3 is CASSFSVRGSSYEQYF. This chain connects TRBV27 to TRBJ2-5; the table's D call of TRBD2 was not tested on the DNA. The CDR3 is 16 residues long, ends included. Germline V gene lookup returns CDR1 MNHEY and CDR2 SMNVEV (reference sequence).

The V gene is TRBV4-2, the J gene TRBJ2-7, with TRBD2 matching over 9 bases. The germline gives CDR1 LGHNA, CDR2 YNFKEQ. J lost 3 bases, V lost 2 bases, and 8 bases had no gene match. The CDR3 length is 16 residues. The DNA of the CDR3 is TGTGCCAGCAGCCAACCCTCTAGCGGGGTCAACTACGAGCAGTACTTC. Encoded protein: CASSQPSSGVNYEQYF.

This clone was picked up a small number of times. The chain is built from TRBV4-1 and TRBJ2-1, with 14 bases that match TRBD2. Trimming took 1 base from V and 8 from J; bases not matched to a gene: 7. This CDR3 is 17 amino acids long. Germline CDR1 MGHRA, CDR2 YSYEKL. The CDR3 protein is CASSQGHGLAGGYEQFF. The CDR3 DNA follows: TGCGCCAGCAGCCAAGGCCACGGACTAGCGGGGGGATATGAGCAGTTCTTC.

A word on this clone: The sample contains more than one DNA sequence encoding this CDR3. The V call is TRBV9, the J call TRBJ2-7, with no clear D. This CDR3 is built from 13 residues. With 0 bases removed from V and 2 bases from J, the gap between germline ends came to 6 bases. The V gene's germline CDR1 is SGDLS and CDR2 YYNGEE. The CDR3 DNA reads TGTGCCAGCAGCGTAGGGCAGACCTACGAGCAGTACTTC. Its translation is CASSVGQTYEQYF. The variable domain in full, with the rest retrieved from reference TRBV9 and TRBJ2-7, is DSGVTQTPKHLITATGQRVTLRCSPRSGDLSVYWYQQSLDQGLQFLIQYYNGEERAKGNILERFSAQQFPDLHSELNLSSLELGDSALYFCASSVGQTYEQYFGPGTRLTVT.

The rearrangement uses TRBV5-4 and TRBJ1-2; D may be TRBD1 (5 bases). Per germline, CDR1 SGHNT and CDR2 YYREEE (reference sequence). The CDR3 loop spans 13 amino acids. V gave up 1 base and J gave up 3 bases, with 7 bases separating them. The CDR3 reads CASSLTGDYGYTF. The CDR3 region has the DNA TGTGCCAGCAGCTTGACAGGCGACTATGGCTACACCTTC.

V and J are TRBV2 and TRBJ1-6, with 10 nucleotides matching TRBD1. The CDR3 covers 15 residues. CDR1 and CDR2 from the germline V gene are SNHLY and FYNNEI. V was clipped by 6 bases and J by 7 bases; unmatched bases: 6. CDR3 bases: TGTGCCAGCAGATTAGGACAGGGGGTAAATTCACCCCTCCACTTT. Translated: CASRLGQGVNSPLHF.

The chain joins TRBV14 to TRBJ1-4; TRBD1 might be the D (5 bases). In germline, CDR1 is SGHDN, CDR2 FVKESK. V gave up 0 bases and J gave up 11 bases, with 25 bases separating them. The CDR3 is made up of 18 amino acids. This chain's CDR3 is CASSQDRPGGYSDAKLFF. The DNA of the CDR3 is TGTGCCAGCAGCCAAGATCGGCCCGGGGGGTATTCGGATGCGAAACTGTTTTTT.

This chain connects TRBV9 to TRBJ2-5; 8 nucleotides match TRBD2. The CDR3 is 15 residues long. Germline lookup yields CDR1 SGDLS and CDR2 YYNGEE. Trimming cost V 7 bases and J 5 bases; bases outside gene matches: 13. CDR3 loop: CASSFPTGGVETQYF. CDR3 sequence (DNA): TGTGCCAGCTCTTTTCCAACGGGGGGGGTTGAGACCCAGTACTTC.